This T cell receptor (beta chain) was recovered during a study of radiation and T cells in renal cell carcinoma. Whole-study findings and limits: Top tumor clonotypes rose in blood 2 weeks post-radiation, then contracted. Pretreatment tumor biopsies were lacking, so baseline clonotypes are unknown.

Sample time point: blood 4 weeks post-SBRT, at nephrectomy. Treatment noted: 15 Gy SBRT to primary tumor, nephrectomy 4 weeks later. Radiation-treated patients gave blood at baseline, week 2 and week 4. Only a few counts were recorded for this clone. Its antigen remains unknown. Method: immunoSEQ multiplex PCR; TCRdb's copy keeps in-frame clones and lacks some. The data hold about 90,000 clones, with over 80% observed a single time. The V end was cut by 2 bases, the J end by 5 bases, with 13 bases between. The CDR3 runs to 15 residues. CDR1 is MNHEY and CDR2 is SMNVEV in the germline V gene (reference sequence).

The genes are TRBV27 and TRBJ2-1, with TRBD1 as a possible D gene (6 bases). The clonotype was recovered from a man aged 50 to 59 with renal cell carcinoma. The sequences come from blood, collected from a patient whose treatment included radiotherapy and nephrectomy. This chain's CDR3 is CASSLGWGQDNEQFF. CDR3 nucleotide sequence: TGTGCCAGCAGTTTAGGGTGGGGGCAGGACAATGAGCAGTTCTTC.